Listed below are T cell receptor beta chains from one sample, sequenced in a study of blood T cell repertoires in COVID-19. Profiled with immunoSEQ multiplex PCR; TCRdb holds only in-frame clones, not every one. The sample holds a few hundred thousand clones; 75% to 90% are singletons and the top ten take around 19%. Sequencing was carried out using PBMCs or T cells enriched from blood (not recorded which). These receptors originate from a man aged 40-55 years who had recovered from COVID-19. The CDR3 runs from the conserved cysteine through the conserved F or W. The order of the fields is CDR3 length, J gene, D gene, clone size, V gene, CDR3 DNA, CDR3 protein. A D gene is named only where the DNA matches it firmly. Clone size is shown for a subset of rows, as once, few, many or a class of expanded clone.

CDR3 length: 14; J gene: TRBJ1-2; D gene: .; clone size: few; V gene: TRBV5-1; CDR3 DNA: TGCGCCAGCAGCCCCGGAGCAGCTAACTATGGCTACACCTTC; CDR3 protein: CASSPGAANYGYTF
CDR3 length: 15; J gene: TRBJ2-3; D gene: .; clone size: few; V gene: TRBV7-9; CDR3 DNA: TGTGCCAGCAGCTTTGAGGCACTCAGCACAGATACGCAGTATTTT; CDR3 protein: CASSFEALSTDTQYF
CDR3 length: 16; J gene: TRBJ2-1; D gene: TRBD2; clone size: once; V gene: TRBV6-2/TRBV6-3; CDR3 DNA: TGTGCCAGCAGTTACCTAGCGGGAGTTGGCTACAATGAGCAGTTCTTC; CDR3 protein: CASSYLAGVGYNEQFF
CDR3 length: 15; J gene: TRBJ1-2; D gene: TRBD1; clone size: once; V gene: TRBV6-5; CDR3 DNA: TGTGCCAGCAGGTATCGGGACAGGAGCGTCGGGGGCTACACCTTC; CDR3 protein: CASRYRDRSVGGYTF
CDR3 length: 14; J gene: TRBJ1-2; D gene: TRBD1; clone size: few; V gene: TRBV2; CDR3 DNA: TGTGCCAGCAGCCAAGGACAGGGAGGGTATGGCTACACCTTC; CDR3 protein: CASSQGQGGYGYTF
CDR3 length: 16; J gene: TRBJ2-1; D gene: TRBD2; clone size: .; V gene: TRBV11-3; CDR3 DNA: TGTGCCAGCTCCGTTCGGGGGACTAGCGGGAGTAGTGAGCAGTTCTTC; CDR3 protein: CASSVRGTSGSSEQFF
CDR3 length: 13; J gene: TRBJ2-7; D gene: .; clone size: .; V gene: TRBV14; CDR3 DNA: TGTGCCAGCAGCCAAGTTCTCGCCTACGAGCAGTACTTC; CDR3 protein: CASSQVLAYEQYF
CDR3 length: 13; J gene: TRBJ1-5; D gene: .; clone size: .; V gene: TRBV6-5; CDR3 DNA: TGTGCCAGCCGGGGGGGAGTGAATCAGCCCCAGCATTTT; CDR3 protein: CASRGGVNQPQHF
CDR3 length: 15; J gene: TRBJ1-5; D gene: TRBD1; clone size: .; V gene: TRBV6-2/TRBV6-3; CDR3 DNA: TGTGCCAGCAGTTCCACGGGACAGAGCAATCAGCCCCAGCATTTT; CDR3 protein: CASSSTGQSNQPQHF
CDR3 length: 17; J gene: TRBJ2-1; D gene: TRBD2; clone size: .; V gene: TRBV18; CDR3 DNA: TGTGCCAGCTCACTTTGGACTAGCGGGGGAAGGGTCCATGAGCAGTTCTTC; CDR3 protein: CASSLWTSGGRVHEQFF
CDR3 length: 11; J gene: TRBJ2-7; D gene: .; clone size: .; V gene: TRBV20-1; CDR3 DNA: TGCAGTGCTGTGGGGGGCTACGAGCAGTACTTC; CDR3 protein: CSAVGGYEQYF
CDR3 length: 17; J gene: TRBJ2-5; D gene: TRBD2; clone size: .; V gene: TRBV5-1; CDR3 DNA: TGCGCCAGCAGCTTGGCCCTACTAGCGGGAGGAGGGGAGACCCAGTACTTC; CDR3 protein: CASSLALLAGGGETQYF
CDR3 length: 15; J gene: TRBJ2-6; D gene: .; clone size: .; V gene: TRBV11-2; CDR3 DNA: TGTGCCAGCAGCTTAGGAATAGATGGGGCCAACGTCCTGACTTTC; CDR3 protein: CASSLGIDGANVLTF
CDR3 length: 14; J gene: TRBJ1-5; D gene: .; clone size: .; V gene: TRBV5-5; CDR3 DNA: TGTGCCAGCAGCTCAACAGGAGACAATCAGCCCCAGCATTTT; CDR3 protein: CASSSTGDNQPQHF
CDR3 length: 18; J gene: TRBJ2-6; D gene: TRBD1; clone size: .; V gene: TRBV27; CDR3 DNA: TGTGCCAGCAGTCGGACAGGGGCCACTCTCTCTGGGGCCAACGTCCTGACTTTC; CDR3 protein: CASSRTGATLSGANVLTF
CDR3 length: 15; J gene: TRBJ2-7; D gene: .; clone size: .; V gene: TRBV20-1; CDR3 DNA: TGCAGTGCTAGTCGCCTAGCGCCCGGGACCTACGAGCAGTACTTC; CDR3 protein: CSASRLAPGTYEQYF
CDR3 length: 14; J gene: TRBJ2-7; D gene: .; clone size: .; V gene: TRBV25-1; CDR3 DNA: TGTGCCAGCAGTGATCTATCAAGCCCCGACGAGCAGTACTTC; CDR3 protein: CASSDLSSPDEQYF
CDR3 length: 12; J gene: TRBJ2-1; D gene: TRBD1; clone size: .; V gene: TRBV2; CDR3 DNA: TGTGCCAGCAGTCGTGGACAGGCGGAGCAGTTCTTC; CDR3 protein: CASSRGQAEQFF
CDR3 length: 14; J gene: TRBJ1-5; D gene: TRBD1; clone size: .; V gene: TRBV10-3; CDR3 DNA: TGTGCCATCAAACGGGACAGTTTGGATCAGCCCCAGCATTTT; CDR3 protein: CAIKRDSLDQPQHF
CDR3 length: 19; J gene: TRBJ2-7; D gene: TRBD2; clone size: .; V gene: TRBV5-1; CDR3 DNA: TGCGCCAGCAGCTTGTCTGTAGGGTTTCAGCGGGAGGGATCCTACGAGCAGTACTTC; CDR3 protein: CASSLSVGFQREGSYEQYF
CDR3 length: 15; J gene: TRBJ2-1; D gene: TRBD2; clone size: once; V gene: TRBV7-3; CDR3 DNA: TGTGCCAGCAGCTTAACGGGCGGGAGTGGTAATGAGCAGTTCTTC; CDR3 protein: CASSLTGGSGNEQFF
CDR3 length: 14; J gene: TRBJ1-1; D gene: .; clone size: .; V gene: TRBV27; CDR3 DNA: TGTGCCAGCAGTTTATTAGACAGGAACACTGAAGCTTTCTTT; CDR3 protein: CASSLLDRNTEAFF
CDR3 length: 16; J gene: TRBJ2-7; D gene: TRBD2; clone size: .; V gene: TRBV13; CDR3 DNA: TGTGCCAGCAGCGGGAGGACTAGCGGGAGGGCCTACGAGCAGTACTTC; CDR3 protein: CASSGRTSGRAYEQYF
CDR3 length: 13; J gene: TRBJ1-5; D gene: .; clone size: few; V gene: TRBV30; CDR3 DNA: TGTGCCTGGAGTGTCAGACTCAATCAGCCCCAGCATTTT; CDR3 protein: CAWSVRLNQPQHF
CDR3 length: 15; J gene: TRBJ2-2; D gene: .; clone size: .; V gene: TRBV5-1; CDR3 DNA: TGCGCCAGCAGCTTGGGTGGTCTAAACACCGGGGAGCTGTTTTTT; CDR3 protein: CASSLGGLNTGELFF
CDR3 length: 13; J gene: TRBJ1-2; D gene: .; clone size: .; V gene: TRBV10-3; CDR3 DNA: TGTGCCATCAAAGGGAATCAGGGTTACGGCTACACCTTC; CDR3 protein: CAIKGNQGYGYTF
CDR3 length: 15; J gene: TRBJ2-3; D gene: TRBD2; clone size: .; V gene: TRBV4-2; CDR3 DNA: TGTGCCAACACGGGGGGAGGGACCTGCACAGATACGCAGTATTTT; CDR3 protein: CANTGGGTCTDTQYF
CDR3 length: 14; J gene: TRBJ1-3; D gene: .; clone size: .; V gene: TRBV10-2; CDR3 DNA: TGCGCCAGCAGGCTTCCGGGAGTCCGGAACACCATATATTTT; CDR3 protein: CASRLPGVRNTIYF
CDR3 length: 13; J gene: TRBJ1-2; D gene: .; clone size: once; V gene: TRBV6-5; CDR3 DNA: TGTGCCAGCAGTTACGGGCTTAACTATGGCTACACCTTC; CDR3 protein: CASSYGLNYGYTF
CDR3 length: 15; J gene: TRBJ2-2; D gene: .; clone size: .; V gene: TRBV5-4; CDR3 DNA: TGTGCCAGCAGCACTCAAGGCGGGGTCACCGGGGAGCTGTTTTTT; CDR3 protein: CASSTQGGVTGELFF
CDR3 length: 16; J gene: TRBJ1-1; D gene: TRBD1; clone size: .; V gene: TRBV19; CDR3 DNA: TGTGCCAGTAGTATCCTCTCCGCCGGGACAGGGACCGAAGCTTTCTTT; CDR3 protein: CASSILSAGTGTEAFF
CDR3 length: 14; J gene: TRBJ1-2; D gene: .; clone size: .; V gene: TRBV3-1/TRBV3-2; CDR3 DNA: TGTGCCAGCAGCCAAGACCAGGGAAGTAGAGGCTACACCTTC; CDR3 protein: CASSQDQGSRGYTF
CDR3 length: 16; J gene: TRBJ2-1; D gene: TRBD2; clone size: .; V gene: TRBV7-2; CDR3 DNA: TGTGCCAGCAGCTCACATAGCGGGAGATACCTCAATGAGCAGTTCTTC; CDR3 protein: CASSSHSGRYLNEQFF
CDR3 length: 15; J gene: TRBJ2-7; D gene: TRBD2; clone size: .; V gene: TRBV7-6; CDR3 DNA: TGTGCCAGCAGCGTGACTAGCGGGAGTATCCGCGAGCAGTACTTC; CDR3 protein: CASSVTSGSIREQYF
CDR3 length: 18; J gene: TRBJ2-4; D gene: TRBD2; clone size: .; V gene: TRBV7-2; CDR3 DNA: TGTGCCAGCAGCTTAGCCTCTAGCGGGCGACTAGCCAAAAACATTCAGTACTTC; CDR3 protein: CASSLASSGRLAKNIQYF
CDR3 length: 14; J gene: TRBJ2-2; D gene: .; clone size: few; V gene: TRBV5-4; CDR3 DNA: TGTGCCAGCAGCTTGACTGAGTGGTCCGGGGAGCTGTTTTTT; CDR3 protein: CASSLTEWSGELFF
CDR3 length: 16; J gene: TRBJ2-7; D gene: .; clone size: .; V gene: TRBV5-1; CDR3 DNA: TGCGCCAGCAGCTTGGAAGGCGGGGGCGGCCCCCTCGAGCAGTACTTC; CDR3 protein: CASSLEGGGGPLEQYF
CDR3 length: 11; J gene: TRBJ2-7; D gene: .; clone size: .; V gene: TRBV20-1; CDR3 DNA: TGCAGTGCCACACAGGCCTACGAGCAGTACTTC; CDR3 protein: CSATQAYEQYF
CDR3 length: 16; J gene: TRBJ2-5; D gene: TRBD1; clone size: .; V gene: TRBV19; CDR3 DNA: TGTGCCAGTAGTATAGATCCCCCAGGGGGCGCCGAGACCCAGTACTTC; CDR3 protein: CASSIDPPGGAETQYF
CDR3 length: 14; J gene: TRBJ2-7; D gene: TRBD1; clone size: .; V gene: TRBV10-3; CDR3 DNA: TGTGCCATCAGTGATGTAGGGACAGGCTACGAGCAGTACTTC; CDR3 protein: CAISDVGTGYEQYF
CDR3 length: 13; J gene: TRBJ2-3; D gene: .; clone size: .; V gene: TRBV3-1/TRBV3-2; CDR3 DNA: TGTGCCAGCAGCCAAGATCTTGGCGGTACGCAGTATTTT; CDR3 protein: CASSQDLGGTQYF
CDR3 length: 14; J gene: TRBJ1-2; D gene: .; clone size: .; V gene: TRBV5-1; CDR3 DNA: TGCGCCAGCAGCTATACAGGGATCGACTATGGCTACACCTTC; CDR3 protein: CASSYTGIDYGYTF
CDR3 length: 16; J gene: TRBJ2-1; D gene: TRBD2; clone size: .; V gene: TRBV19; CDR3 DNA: TGTGCCAGTAGTATAGTGCTAGCGGGATCCTACAATGAGCAGTTCTTC; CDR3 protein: CASSIVLAGSYNEQFF